A selection of T cell receptor beta chains follows, all from one sample in a study of regulatory T cells in long-lasting Graves disease. A single record per CDR3 protein comes from TCRdb applying MiXCR to the multiplex PCR reads. This sample has 700,000 or so distinct CDR3 sequences, with around 30% found just once. The source material was peripheral blood mononuclear cells (PBMCs), sampled when the disease was refractory, from a patient treated with antithyroid drugs. These receptors were obtained from a female donor with Graves disease. The CDR3 runs from the conserved cysteine through the conserved F or W. D genes are given only for firm matches. Clone size, where shown, is once, few, many, or a class for clones that have expanded.

V	size	J	D	DNA	CDR3
TRBV29-1	-	TRBJ1-1	-	TGCAGCGCAGACAGGCCCCCGAACACTGAAGCTTTCTTT	CSADRPPNTEAFF
TRBV19	-	TRBJ2-7	-	TGTGCCAGTAGCACCGGCCCCACGCGGAGCTACGAGCAGTACTTC	CASSTGPTRSYEQYF
TRBV6-1	few	TRBJ2-7	TRBD2	TGTGCCAGCAGTGTAGCGGGAGGTCGGGAGCAGTACTTC	CASSVAGGREQYF
TRBV6-1	-	TRBJ1-1	-	TGTGCCAGCAGGGGGGGGGGAAGGTCATTGAACACTGAAGCTTTCTTT	CASRGGGRSLNTEAFF
TRBV18	-	TRBJ1-4	-	TGTGCCAGCTCACCAGACAGCTTTAATGAAAAACTGTTTTTT	CASSPDSFNEKLFF
TRBV7-9	-	TRBJ2-7	-	TGTGCCAGCAGCTTACAGGGGCAGGCCTCCTACGAGCAGTACTTC	CASSLQGQASYEQYF
TRBV15	few	TRBJ1-4	-	TGTGCCACCAGCAGAGATCGGGGTAATTGGGAAAAACTGTTTTTT	CATSRDRGNWEKLFF
TRBV2	many	TRBJ1-1	-	TGTGCCAGCAGGGAGACACAAATGAACACTGAAGCTTTCTTT	CASRETQMNTEAFF
TRBV13	-	TRBJ1-2	TRBD1	TGTGCCAGCAGCGTTCCAGTGGGACAGGGGGACTATGGCTACACCTTC	CASSVPVGQGDYGYTF
TRBV6-2/TRBV6-3	-	TRBJ1-2	-	TGTGCCAGCAGTTATCGTTTGGGGTCGAACTATGGCTACACCTTC	CASSYRLGSNYGYTF
TRBV20-1	many	TRBJ2-7	TRBD1	TGCAGTGCTAGGGGGGGACAGGACACCTACGAGCAGTACTTC	CSARGGQDTYEQYF
TRBV9	-	TRBJ2-7	TRBD2	TGTGCCAGCAGCCCACCTTGGGGGGAGGGTACGAGCTCCTACGAGCAGTACTTC	CASSPPWGEGTSSYEQYF